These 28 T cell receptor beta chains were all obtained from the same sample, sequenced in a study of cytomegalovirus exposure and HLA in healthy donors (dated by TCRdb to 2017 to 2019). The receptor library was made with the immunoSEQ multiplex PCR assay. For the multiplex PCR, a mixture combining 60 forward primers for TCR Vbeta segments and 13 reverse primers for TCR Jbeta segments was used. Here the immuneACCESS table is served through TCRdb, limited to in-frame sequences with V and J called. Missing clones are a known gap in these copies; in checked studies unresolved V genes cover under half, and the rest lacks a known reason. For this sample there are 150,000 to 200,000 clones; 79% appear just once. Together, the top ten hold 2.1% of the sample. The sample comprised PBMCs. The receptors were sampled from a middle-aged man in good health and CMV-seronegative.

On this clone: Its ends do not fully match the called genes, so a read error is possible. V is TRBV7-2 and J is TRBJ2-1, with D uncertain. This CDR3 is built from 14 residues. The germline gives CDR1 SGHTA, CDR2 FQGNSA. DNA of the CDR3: TGTGCCGGCAGCCCCCGTAGCTCCTACAATGAGCAGTTCTTC. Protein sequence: CAGSPRSSYNEQFF.

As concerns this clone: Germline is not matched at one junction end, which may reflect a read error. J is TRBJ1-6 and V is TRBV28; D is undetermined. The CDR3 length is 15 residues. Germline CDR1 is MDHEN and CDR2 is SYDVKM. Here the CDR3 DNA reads TGTGCCAGCACCTCAAGTGGGCGGGTTACAACCGCATGGGGCTTT. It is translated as CASTSSGRVTTAWGF.

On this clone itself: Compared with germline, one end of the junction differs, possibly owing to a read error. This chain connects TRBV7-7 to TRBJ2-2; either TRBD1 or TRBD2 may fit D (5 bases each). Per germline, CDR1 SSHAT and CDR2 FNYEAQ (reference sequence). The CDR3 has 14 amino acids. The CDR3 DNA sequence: TGTGCTAGCAGCTTAGCGCTAGGGGCCGGGGAGCTGTTTTTT. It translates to CASSLALGAGELFF.

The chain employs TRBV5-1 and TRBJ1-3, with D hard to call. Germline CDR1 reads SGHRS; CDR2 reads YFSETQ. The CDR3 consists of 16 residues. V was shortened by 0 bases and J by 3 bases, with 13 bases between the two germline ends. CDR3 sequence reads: CASSLVGSNVGNTIYF. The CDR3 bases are TGCGCCAGCAGCTTGGTGGGCAGCAACGTTGGAAACACCATATATTTT.

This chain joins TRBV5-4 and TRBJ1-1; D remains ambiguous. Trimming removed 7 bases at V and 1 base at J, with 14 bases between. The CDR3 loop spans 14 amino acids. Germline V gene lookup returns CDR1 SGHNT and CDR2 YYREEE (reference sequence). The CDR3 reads CASRKEAGNTEAFF. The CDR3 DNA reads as TGTGCCAGCCGGAAGGAGGCGGGGAACACTGAAGCTTTCTTT. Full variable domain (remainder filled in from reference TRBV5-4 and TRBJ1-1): ETGVTQSPTHLIKTRGQQVTLRCSSQSGHNTVSWYQQALGQGPQFIFQYYREEENGRGNFPPRFSGLQFPNYSSELNVNALELDDSALYLCASRKEAGNTEAFFGQGTRLTVV.

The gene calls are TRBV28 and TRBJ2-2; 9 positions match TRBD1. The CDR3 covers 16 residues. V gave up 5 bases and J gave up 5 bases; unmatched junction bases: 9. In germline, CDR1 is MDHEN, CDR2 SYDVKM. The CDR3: CASSEPGQGRTGELFF. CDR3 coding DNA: TGTGCCAGCAGTGAACCGGGACAGGGACGAACCGGGGAGCTGTTTTTT.

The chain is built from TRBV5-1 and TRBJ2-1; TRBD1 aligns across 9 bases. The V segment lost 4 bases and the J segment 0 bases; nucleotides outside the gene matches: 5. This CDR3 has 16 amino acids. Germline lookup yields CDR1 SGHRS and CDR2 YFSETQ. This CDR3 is CASSRTGGLSYNEQFF. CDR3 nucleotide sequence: TGCGCCAGCAGCAGAACAGGGGGCCTCTCCTACAATGAGCAGTTCTTC.

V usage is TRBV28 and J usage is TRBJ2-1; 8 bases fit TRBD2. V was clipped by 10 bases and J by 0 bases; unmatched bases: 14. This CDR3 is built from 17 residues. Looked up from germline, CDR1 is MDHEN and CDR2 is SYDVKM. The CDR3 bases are TGTGCCACCACCAGCGGGGGAGACACTAGCTCCTACAATGAGCAGTTCTTC. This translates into CATTSGGDTSSYNEQFF.

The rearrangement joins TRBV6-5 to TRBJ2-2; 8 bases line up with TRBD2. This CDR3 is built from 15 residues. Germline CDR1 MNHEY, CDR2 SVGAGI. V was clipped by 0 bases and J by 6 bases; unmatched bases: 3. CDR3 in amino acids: CASSYSPSGPGELFF. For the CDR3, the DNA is TGTGCCAGCAGTTACTCGCCTAGCGGGCCCGGGGAGCTGTTTTTT.

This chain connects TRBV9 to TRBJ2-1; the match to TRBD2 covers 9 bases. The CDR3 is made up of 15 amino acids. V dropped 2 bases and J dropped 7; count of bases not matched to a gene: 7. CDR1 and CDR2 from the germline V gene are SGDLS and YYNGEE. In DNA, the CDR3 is TGTGCCAGCAGCGTCAGGACTAGCGTTTATAATGAGCAGTTCTTC. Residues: CASSVRTSVYNEQFF.

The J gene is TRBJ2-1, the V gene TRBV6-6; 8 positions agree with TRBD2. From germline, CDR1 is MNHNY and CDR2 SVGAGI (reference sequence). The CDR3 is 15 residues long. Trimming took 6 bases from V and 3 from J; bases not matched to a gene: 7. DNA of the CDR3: TGTGCCAGCAGACCCAGCGGGAGAAACTACAATGAGCAGTTCTTC. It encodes CASRPSGRNYNEQFF.

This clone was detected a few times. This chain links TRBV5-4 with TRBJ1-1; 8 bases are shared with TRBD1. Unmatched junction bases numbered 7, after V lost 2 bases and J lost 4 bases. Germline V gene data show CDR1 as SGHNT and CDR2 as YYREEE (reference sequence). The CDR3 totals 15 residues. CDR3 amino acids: CASSFGDRGGTEAFF. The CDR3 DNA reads TGTGCCAGCAGCTTCGGAGACAGGGGAGGCACTGAAGCTTTCTTT.

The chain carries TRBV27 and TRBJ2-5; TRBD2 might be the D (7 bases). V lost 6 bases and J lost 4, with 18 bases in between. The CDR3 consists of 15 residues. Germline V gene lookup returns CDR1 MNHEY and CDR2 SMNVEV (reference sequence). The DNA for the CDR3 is TGTGCCAGCAGACGGACAGTGGGAGGGGTAGAGACCCAGTACTTC. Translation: CASRRTVGGVETQYF.

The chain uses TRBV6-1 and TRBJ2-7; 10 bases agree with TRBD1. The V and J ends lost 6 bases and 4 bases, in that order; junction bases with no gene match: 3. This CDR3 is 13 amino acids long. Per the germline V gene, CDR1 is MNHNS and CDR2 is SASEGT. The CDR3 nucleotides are TGTGCCAGCAGGGGACAGGGGATGTACGAGCAGTACTTC. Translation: CASRGQGMYEQYF.

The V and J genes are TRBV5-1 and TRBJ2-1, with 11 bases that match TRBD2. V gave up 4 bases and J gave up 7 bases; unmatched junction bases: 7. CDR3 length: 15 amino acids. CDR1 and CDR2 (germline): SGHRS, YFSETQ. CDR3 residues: CASSALAGDINEQFF. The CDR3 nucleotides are TGCGCCAGCAGCGCACTAGCGGGAGATATTAATGAGCAGTTCTTC. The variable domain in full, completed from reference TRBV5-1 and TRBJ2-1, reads KAGVTQTPRYLIKTRGQQVTLSCSPISGHRSVSWYQQTPGQGLQFLFEYFSETQRNKGNFPGRFSGRQFSNSRSEMNVSTLELGDSALYLCASSALAGDINEQFFGPGTRLTVL.

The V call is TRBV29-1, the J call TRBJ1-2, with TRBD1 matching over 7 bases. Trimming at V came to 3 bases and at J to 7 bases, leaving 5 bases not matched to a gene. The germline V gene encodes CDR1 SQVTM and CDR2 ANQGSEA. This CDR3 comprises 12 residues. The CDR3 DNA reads TGCAGCGTTGAGACAGGGATCCGTGGCTACACCTTC. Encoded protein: CSVETGIRGYTF.

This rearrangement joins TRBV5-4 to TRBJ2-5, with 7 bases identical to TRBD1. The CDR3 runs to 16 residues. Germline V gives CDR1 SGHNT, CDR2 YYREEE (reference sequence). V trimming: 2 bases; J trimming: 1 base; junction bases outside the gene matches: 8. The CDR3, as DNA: TGTGCCAGCAGCTTCTCCTTCACAGGGGCCCAAGAGACCCAGTACTTC. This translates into CASSFSFTGAQETQYF. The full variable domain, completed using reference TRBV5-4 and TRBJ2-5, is ETGVTQSPTHLIKTRGQQVTLRCSSQSGHNTVSWYQQALGQGPQFIFQYYREEENGRGNFPPRFSGLQFPNYSSELNVNALELDDSALYLCASSFSFTGAQETQYFGPGTRLLVL.

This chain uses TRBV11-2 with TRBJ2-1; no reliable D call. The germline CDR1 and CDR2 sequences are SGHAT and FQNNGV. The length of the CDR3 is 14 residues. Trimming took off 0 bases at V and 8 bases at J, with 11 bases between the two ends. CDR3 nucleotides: TGTGCCAGCAGCTTAGATCGAGAATTGGATGAGCAGTTCTTC. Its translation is CASSLDRELDEQFF. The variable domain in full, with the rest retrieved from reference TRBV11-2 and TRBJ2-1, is EAGVAQSPRYKIIEKRQSVAFWCNPISGHATLYWYQQILGQGPKLLIQFQNNGVVDDSQLPKDRFSAERLKGVDSTLKIQPAKLEDSAVYLCASSLDRELDEQFFGPGTRLTVL.

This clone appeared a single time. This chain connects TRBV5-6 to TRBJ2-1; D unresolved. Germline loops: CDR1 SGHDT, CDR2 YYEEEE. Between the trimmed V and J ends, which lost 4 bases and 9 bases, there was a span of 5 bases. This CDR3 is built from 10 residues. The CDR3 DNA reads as TGTGCCAGCAGCCCCAGTGAGCAGTTCTTC. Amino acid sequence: CASSPSEQFF.

The CDR3 protein is CASSRRLVRNEQFF. Written as DNA, the CDR3 is TGTGCCAGCAGCCGCCGACTAGTACGGAATGAGCAGTTCTTC. The chain couples TRBV5-8 to TRBJ2-1, with D perhaps matching TRBD2 (6 bases). V lost 4 bases and J 7 bases, leaving 15 bases between the germline ends. CDR3 length equals 14 residues. CDR1 is SGHTS and CDR2 is YDEGEE in the germline V gene.

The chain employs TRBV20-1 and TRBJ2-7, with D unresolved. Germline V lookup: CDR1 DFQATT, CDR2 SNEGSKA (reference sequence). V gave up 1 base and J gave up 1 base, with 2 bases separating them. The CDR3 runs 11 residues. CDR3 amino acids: CSARASYEQYF. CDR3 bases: TGCAGTGCTAGAGCTTCCTACGAGCAGTACTTC.

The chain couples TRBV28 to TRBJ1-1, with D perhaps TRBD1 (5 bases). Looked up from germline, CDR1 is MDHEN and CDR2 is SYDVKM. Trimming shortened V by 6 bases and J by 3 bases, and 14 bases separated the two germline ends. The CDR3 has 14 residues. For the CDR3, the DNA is TGTGCCAGCAGCCCCCTAAGGGGCCACACTGAAGCTTTCTTT. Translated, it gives CASSPLRGHTEAFF.

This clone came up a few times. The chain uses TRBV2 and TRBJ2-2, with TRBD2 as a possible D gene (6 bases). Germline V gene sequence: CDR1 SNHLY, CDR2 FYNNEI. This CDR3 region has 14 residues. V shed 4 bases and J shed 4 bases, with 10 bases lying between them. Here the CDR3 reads CASSGTGVTGELFF. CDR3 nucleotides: TGTGCCAGCAGTGGGACGGGAGTCACCGGGGAGCTGTTTTTT.

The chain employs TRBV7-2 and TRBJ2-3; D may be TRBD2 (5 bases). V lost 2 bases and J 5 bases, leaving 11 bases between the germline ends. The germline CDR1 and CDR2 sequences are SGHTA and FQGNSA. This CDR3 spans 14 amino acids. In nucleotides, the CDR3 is TGTGCCAGCAGCTTACCCGGACGGGGAGATACGCAGTATTTT. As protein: CASSLPGRGDTQYF.

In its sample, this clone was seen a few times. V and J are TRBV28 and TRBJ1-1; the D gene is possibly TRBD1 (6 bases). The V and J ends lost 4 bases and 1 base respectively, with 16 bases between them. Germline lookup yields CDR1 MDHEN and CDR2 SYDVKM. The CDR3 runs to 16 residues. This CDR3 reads CASSSRDTRGNTEAFF. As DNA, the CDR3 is TGTGCCAGCAGTTCCCGGGACACCAGGGGGAACACTGAAGCTTTCTTT.

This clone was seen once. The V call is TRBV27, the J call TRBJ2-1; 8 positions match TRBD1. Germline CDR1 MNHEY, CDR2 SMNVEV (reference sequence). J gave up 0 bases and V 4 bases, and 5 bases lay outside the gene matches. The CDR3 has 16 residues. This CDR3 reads CASSWTGTSSYNEQFF. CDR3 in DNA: TGTGCCAGCAGTTGGACAGGGACCAGCTCCTACAATGAGCAGTTCTTC.

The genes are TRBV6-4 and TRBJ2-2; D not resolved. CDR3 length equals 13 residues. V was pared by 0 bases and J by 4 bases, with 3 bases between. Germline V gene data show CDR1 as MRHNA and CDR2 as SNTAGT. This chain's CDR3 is CASSDSSTGELFF. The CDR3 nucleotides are TGTGCCAGCAGTGACTCGAGCACCGGGGAGCTGTTTTTT.

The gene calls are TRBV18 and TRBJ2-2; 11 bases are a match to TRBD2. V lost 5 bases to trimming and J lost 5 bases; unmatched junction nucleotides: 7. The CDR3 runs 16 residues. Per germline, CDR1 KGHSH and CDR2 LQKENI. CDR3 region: CASSSGLAEVTGELFF. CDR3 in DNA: TGTGCCAGCTCATCGGGACTAGCGGAAGTAACCGGGGAGCTGTTTTTT.